Each of the 14 T cell receptor beta chains below was sequenced from the same sample in a study of CD8+CD57+ T cells in acquired aplastic anemia. Profiling that covered TCR beta VDJ and CDR3 relied on genomic DNA as its template. TCRdb processed the reads anew with MiXCR; each CDR3 protein has one entry. This sample has about 150,000 distinct CDR3 sequences, with around 52% found just once. The sequenced patients had an expansion of CD8+CD57+ cells seen by flow cytometry. The sequenced material came from sorted CD4+, CD8+, or CD8+CD57+ T cells (not recorded which) from PBMCs. The receptors stem from a human donor with aplastic anemia.

The rearrangement uses TRBV12-3 or TRBV12-4 and TRBJ2-1; D may be TRBD2 (6 bases). The CDR3 runs to 15 residues. The V gene lost 6 bases and the J gene lost 1 base, with 13 bases spanning the gap. The CDR3 DNA sequence: TGTGCCAGCAGCCGGGGGTTAGGGTCCTACAATGAGCAGTTCTTC. Protein product: CASSRGLGSYNEQFF.

There are a few counts of this clonotype. The V call is TRBV10-3, the J call TRBJ2-7, with a weak D call TRBD2 (5 bases). V lost 4 bases and J lost 6, with 16 bases in between. Germline V gives CDR1 ENHRY, CDR2 SYGVKD. The CDR3 is made up of 14 amino acids. CDR3 in DNA: TGTGCCATCAGTGTAGTGGGAGCGAATGGCGAGCAGTACTTC. Its translation: CAISVVGANGEQYF.

Regarding this clonotype: Mismatch with germline at one junction end may stem from a read error. V and J are TRBV11-1 and TRBJ1-3; D remains unclear. The CDR3 extends over 16 amino acids. CDR1 is SGHAT, CDR2 FQDESV, per germline (reference sequence). The CDR3 loop reads CVSSLENGYSGNTIHF. CDR3 coding DNA: TGTGTCAGCAGCTTAGAAAACGGGTACTCTGGAAACACCATACATTTT.

This clonotype was recorded at least ten times. The genes are TRBV4-3 and TRBJ2-7; D is uncertain. CDR3 length: 14 amino acids. V lost 0 bases, J lost 2 bases, and 8 bases lay in between. CDR1 LGHNA and CDR2 YSLEER come from the germline V gene. For the CDR3, the DNA is TGCGCCAGCAGCCAAGATCGCGGAACCTACGAGCAGTACTTC. This encodes CASSQDRGTYEQYF.

This clonotype has ten or more counts. V is TRBV7-9 and J is TRBJ1-2; D is undetermined. From germline, CDR1 is SEHNR and CDR2 FQNEAQ (reference sequence). This CDR3 region has 15 residues. Trimming removed 2 bases at V and 7 bases at J, with 17 bases between. The CDR3 sequence is CASSLYYSRGFGYTF. Here the CDR3 DNA reads TGTGCCAGCAGCTTATATTACTCTCGGGGATTTGGCTACACCTTC.

This clonotype was counted many times. This chain joins TRBV9 and TRBJ2-7, with TRBD2 identical over 12 bases. The germline V gene has CDR1 SGDLS and CDR2 YYNGEE. Losses at the gene ends were 4 bases for V and 4 bases for J; bases not matched to a gene: 6. CDR3 length: 15 residues. The CDR3 bases are TGTGCCAGCAGCTCGCGGACTAGCGGGAAATACGAGCAGTACTTC. This codes for CASSSRTSGKYEQYF.

The gene calls are TRBV7-9 and TRBJ1-1; the D gene is possibly TRBD1 (6 bases). In germline, CDR1 is SEHNR, CDR2 FQNEAQ (reference sequence). The CDR3 covers 14 residues. Trimming left V 4 bases short and J 1 base short, with 10 bases between. The CDR3 sequence: CASSSEGGNTEAFF. The CDR3 coding sequence is TGTGCCAGCAGCTCAGAGGGGGGGAACACTGAAGCTTTCTTT.

The J gene is TRBJ2-7, the V gene TRBV30; TRBD1 aligns across 9 bases. The CDR3 loop spans 14 amino acids. Trimming took 3 bases from V and 6 from J; bases not matched to a gene: 9. Germline values: CDR1 GTSNPN, CDR2 SVGIG (reference sequence). The CDR3 DNA is TGTGCCTGGAGCGACGACAGGGGGTGGGCCGAGCAGTACTTC. Protein sequence: CAWSDDRGWAEQYF.

This clonotype was recorded a few times. The chain joins TRBV15 to TRBJ1-1, with D unclear. Looked up from germline, CDR1 is LNHNV and CDR2 is YYDKDF (reference sequence). The CDR3 is 13 amino acids. V was cut by 2 bases and J by 2 bases, with 6 bases left in between. CDR3: CATSRQLNTEAFF. The DNA for the CDR3 is TGTGCCACCAGCAGACAGCTAAACACTGAAGCTTTCTTT.

On this clonotype: One base away lies a much larger clone, so this may be a sequencing read error. The J gene is TRBJ2-7, the V gene TRBV11-2; D might be TRBD2 (6 bases). Deletions cut 5 bases from V and 2 bases from J, with 19 bases between. The CDR3 totals 16 residues. Per the germline V gene, CDR1 is SGHAT and CDR2 is FQNNGV. The CDR3 region is CASSPVGGPTTYEQYF. The CDR3 bases are TGTGCCAGCAGCCCTGTCGGGGGTCCCACTACCTACGAGCAGTACTTC.

This clonotype was seen many times. The V gene is TRBV6-1, the J gene TRBJ2-1; weak D call: TRBD1 (6 bases). The CDR3 is made up of 12 amino acids. CDR1 is MNHNS, CDR2 SASEGT, per germline. V was trimmed by 7 bases and J by 8 bases, leaving 12 bases between them. The CDR3 DNA reads TGTGCCAGCAAGGGGGATTCTGATGAGCAGTTCTTC. Translation gives CASKGDSDEQFF.

This chain links TRBV5-6 with TRBJ2-4, with 10 positions matching TRBD1. Germline CDR1 reads SGHDT; CDR2 reads YYEEEE. After removal of 5 bases from V and 9 bases from J, the junction contained 8 bases not matched to a gene. The CDR3 extends over 14 amino acids. This chain's CDR3 is CASSSGTGVTIQYF. In DNA, the CDR3 is TGTGCCAGCAGTTCCGGGACAGGGGTAACCATTCAGTACTTC. Supplemented by reference TRBV5-6 and TRBJ2-4, the full variable domain reads DAGVTQSPTHLIKTRGQQVTLRCSPKSGHDTVSWYQQALGQGPQFIFQYYEEEERQRGNFPDRFSGHQFPNYSSELNVNALLLGDSALYLCASSSGTGVTIQYFGAGTRLSVL.

This clonotype was observed many times. The chain combines TRBV5-1 with TRBJ2-1; no definite D call. There are 13 residues in the CDR3. Germline CDR1 reads SGHRS; CDR2 reads YFSETQ. Deletions cut 0 bases from V and 3 bases from J, with 4 bases between. The DNA of the CDR3 is TGCGCCAGCAGCTTGGGGGGCTACAATGAGCAGTTCTTC. This encodes CASSLGGYNEQFF.

The count of this clonotype is one. The V and J genes are TRBV14 and TRBJ2-2; D not resolved. The V end lost 1 base, the J end lost 4 bases, and 7 bases lay between the germline ends. The CDR3 totals 14 residues. The germline gives CDR1 SGHDN, CDR2 FVKESK. Written as DNA, the CDR3 is TGTGCCAGCAGCCAAGCTTATGTCACCGGGGAGCTGTTTTTT. Translated, it gives CASSQAYVTGELFF. Based on the CDR3 plus reference TRBV14 and TRBJ2-2, the full variable domain is EAGVTQFPSHSVIEKGQTVTLRCDPISGHDNLYWYRRVMGKEIKFLLHFVKESKQDESGMPNNRFLAERTGGTYSTLKVQPAELEDSGVYFCASSQAYVTGELFFGEGSRLTVL.